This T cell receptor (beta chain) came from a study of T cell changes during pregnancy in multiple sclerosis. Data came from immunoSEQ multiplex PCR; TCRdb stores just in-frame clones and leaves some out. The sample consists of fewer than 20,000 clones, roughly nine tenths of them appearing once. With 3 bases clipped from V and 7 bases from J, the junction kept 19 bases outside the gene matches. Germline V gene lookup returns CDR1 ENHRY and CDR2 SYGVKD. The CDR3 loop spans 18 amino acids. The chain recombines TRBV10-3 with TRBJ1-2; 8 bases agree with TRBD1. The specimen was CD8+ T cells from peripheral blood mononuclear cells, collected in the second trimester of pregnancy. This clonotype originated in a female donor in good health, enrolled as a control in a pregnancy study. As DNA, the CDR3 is TGTGCCATCAGTGACAACGACGTGTATGGGCAGGGGGCCGGTGGCTACACCTTC. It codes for CAISDNDVYGQGAGGYTF.